This TCR beta chain was sequenced in a study of shared clonotypes between healthy human individuals. Each sorted subset replicate got 200 ng genomic DNA, tens of thousands of genomes. Repertoires were generated with immunoSEQ multiplex PCR, while TCRdb's copy carries only in-frame clones and drops some. The data contain hundreds of thousands of clones, around 96% of them singletons. Germline CDR1 and CDR2: MNHEY and SMNVEV (reference sequence). The CDR3 covers 13 residues. V gave up 6 bases and J gave up 1 base, with 9 bases separating them. CD8 cells regarded as naive lacked CD45RO, were positively chosen for CCR7, and omitted terminally differentiated effector memory CD45RA+ cells. The study drew its donors from healthy HIV-negative adults without recent acute infections or vaccinations. Each sample came from a Caucasian adult donor living in Nashville, Tennessee.

The J gene is TRBJ2-5, the V gene TRBV27; maybe TRBD2 (6 bases). This TCR was sampled from a young woman in good health. Sample: naive CD8+ T cells sorted from blood. For the CDR3, the DNA is TGTGCCAGCAGGGGACTCGGCCAAGAGACCCAGTACTTC. As protein: CASRGLGQETQYF.